This T cell receptor (beta chain) was sequenced during a study of control samples from healthy donors and cancer patients. TCRdb's copy holds only in-frame clones and misses some; the assay was immunoSEQ multiplex PCR. The data show over 85,000 clones, approximately 84% seen once. This clone was found once. V lost 10 bases, J lost 5 bases, and 8 bases stayed unmatched. Germline assignment: CDR1 LNHDA and CDR2 SQIVND (reference sequence). This CDR3 comprises 13 residues. V and J are TRBV19 and TRBJ2-7; TRBD1 agrees at 10 bases. The origin of this receptor is a man between 65 and 85 years old with lung cancer. Sample: PBMCs. The CDR3 DNA reads as TGTGCCACCTCCGGGACAGGGGTCCACGAGCAGTACTTC. This sequence encodes CATSGTGVHEQYF.